The clone carrying this TCR beta chain was seen a handful of times. No antigen is known for it. The sample is drawn from a study of T cell repertoires in cytomegalovirus infection. Looking at the study overall: CMV epitopes used comprised recently identified HLA-C-restricted ones and well-studied HLA-B-restricted ones. Public TCR beta signature analysis indicated the presence of both CMV infection and matching HLA type.

The ends were cut back, 4 bases at V and 2 bases at J, with 8 bases in the middle. The CDR3 has 13 amino acids. Germline V gene sequence: CDR1 LNHDA, CDR2 SQIVND (reference sequence). Study-wide results and limits: The ex vivo response showed dominance by HLA-C-restricted CMV-specific TCR beta clonotypes. There were carriers of CMV plus the relevant HLA, and cumulative public TCR beta family frequency identified them.

TCRdb fed the reads into MiXCR, producing one record per CDR3 protein. The table has 550,000 to 700,000 distinct CDR3 sequences, 40% seen once; the top ten hold around 46%. The sequencing here drew on cultured PBMCs, taken from culture after CMV antigen stimulation. The chain couples TRBV19 to TRBJ1-2; D might be TRBD1 (6 bases). The source is a human donor in good health (CMV status not recorded). Some clones in this sample may be carry-over from other donors' samples. The chain's CDR3 is CASSTQGNYGYTF. For the CDR3, the DNA is TGTGCCAGTAGTACACAGGGCAACTATGGCTACACCTTC.